This T cell receptor (beta chain) was obtained from a study of shared clonotypes between healthy human individuals. Measured with immunoSEQ multiplex PCR; TCRdb has only the in-frame clones, and not every one. The sample lists 2 million to 2.5 million clones, approximately 93% seen once, with 0.36% in the top ten. The germline V gene has CDR1 SGDLS and CDR2 YYNGEE. V lost 4 bases and J lost 1, with 11 bases in between. This CDR3 has 15 amino acids. This sequence originates from a young man in good health. Some clones in this sample may be carry-over from other donors' samples. The rearrangement joins TRBV9 to TRBJ2-2; D is perhaps TRBD2 (6 bases). The sample was naive CD4+ T cells from PBMCs. The sample's subset: CD45RA+ positively selected. In DNA, the CDR3 is TGTGCCAGCAGCAACTTCGGGGGGAACACCGGGGAGCTGTTTTTT. It yields the protein CASSNFGGNTGELFF.